This TCR beta chain came from a study of blood T cell repertoires in COVID-19. Overall study context: Specimens from acute and convalescent COVID-19 originated in the United States, Italy and Spain. PBMCs, B-cell-depleted T cells, or T cells were the source of the cDNA or gDNA that made up the material.

CDR1 is MNHEY and CDR2 is SVGAGI in the germline V gene. This CDR3 is 15 amino acids long. The V end lost 2 bases, the J end lost 2 bases, and 10 bases lay between the germline ends. Libraries were prepared by immunoSEQ multiplex PCR; TCRdb keeps only in-frame clonotypes and omits some of them. The table has 50,000 to 75,000 clones, 78% seen once. The TCR comes from a man aged 60 to 69 with COVID-19, enrolled during active disease. V and J are TRBV6-5 and TRBJ1-3; D may be TRBD1 (6 bases). The sample consisted of peripheral blood. CDR3 amino acids: CASSYGGRPGNTIYF. CDR3 nucleotide sequence: TGTGCCAGCAGTTACGGGGGCAGGCCTGGAAACACCATATATTTT.